One sample yielded the 32 T cell receptor beta chains listed below, sequenced in a study of shared clonotypes between healthy human individuals. Generated by immunoSEQ multiplex PCR, the TCRdb table keeps only in-frame clones and is missing some. This repertoire shows around 2.1 million clones, under 97% found once; its top ten account for more than 0.1%. The sequencing input was naive CD4+ T cells sorted from blood. Subset of the sample: CD45RA+ positively selected. These receptor sequences come from a man aged 18 to 30 in good health.

The rearrangement uses TRBV6-6 and TRBJ2-7; 11 nucleotides agree with TRBD2. The V and J ends lost 4 bases and 4 bases, in that order; junction bases with no gene match: 3. This CDR3 has 14 residues. CDR1 is MNHNY and CDR2 is SVGAGI in the germline V gene (reference sequence). CDR3 protein: CASSLAGGPYEQYF. CDR3 coding DNA: TGTGCCAGCAGTTTAGCGGGAGGGCCGTACGAGCAGTACTTC.

V is TRBV2 and J is TRBJ1-2; 8 bases map to TRBD1. The ends lost 6 bases at V and 4 bases at J; junction bases unmatched: 4. Germline assignment: CDR1 SNHLY and CDR2 FYNNEI. The CDR3 consists of 13 residues. As DNA, the CDR3 is TGTGCCAGCAGGGGGGGACAGGCCTATGGCTACACCTTC. This codes for CASRGGQAYGYTF.

The chain links TRBV19 to TRBJ2-5; perhaps D is TRBD1 or TRBD2 (5 bases each). There are 13 residues in the CDR3. Trimming stripped 5 bases from V and 7 bases from J, with 14 bases between. From germline, CDR1 is LNHDA and CDR2 SQIVND (reference sequence). CDR3 loop: CASSSPNGGTQYF. In DNA, the CDR3 is TGTGCCAGTAGTTCGCCTAATGGGGGGACCCAGTACTTC.

V usage is TRBV4-3 and J usage is TRBJ2-5; D might be TRBD1 or TRBD2, each matching 7 bases. Per germline, CDR1 LGHNA and CDR2 YSLEER. The CDR3 is made up of 14 amino acids. Trimming took 2 bases from V and 5 from J, leaving 12 bases between them. In nucleotides, the CDR3 is TGCGCCAGCAGCCAAAACAGGGGAGGGGAGACCCAGTACTTC. Amino acid sequence: CASSQNRGGETQYF.

The chain links TRBV5-4 to TRBJ2-3, with 7 positions matching TRBD1. This CDR3 contains 14 residues. V shed 3 bases, J shed 3 bases, and the junction held 4 bases outside the gene matches. From germline, CDR1 is SGHNT and CDR2 YYREEE (reference sequence). This chain's CDR3 is CASSWTGGTDTQYF. The CDR3 DNA sequence: TGTGCCAGCAGCTGGACAGGTGGGACAGATACGCAGTATTTT.

This clone was picked up a small number of times. The rearrangement joins TRBV12-5 to TRBJ1-5; the match to TRBD1 covers 12 bases. With V trimmed by 7 bases and J by 2 bases, 12 bases remained unmatched. CDR1 is LGHNT and CDR2 is FRNRAP in the germline V gene. This CDR3 is 18 amino acids long. CDR3 residues: CASAPVPGQGAGNQPQHF. CDR3 nucleotide sequence: TGTGCTAGTGCCCCCGTCCCGGGACAGGGGGCGGGCAATCAGCCCCAGCATTTT.

This clone occurred a few times. This chain connects TRBV19 to TRBJ1-5, with D perhaps TRBD1 (5 bases). This CDR3 region has 12 residues. V lost 6 bases to trimming and J lost 6 bases, with 9 bases between them. Germline V lookup: CDR1 LNHDA, CDR2 SQIVND (reference sequence). For the CDR3, the DNA is TGTGCCAGTAGGGGGGATAGTCAGCCCCAGCATTTT. Translating gives CASRGDSQPQHF. The variable domain in full, completed from reference TRBV19 and TRBJ1-5, reads DGGITQSPKYLFRKEGQNVTLSCEQNLNHDAMYWYRQDPGQGLRLIYYSQIVNDFQKGDIAEGYSVSREKKESFPLTVTSAQKNPTAFYLCASRGDSQPQHFGDGTRLSIL.

The chain couples TRBV11-2 to TRBJ2-5; TRBD1 is a possible D gene (5 bases). V gave up 1 base and J gave up 4 bases, with 13 bases separating them. This CDR3 has 15 residues. Germline values: CDR1 SGHAT, CDR2 FQNNGV. The CDR3, as DNA: TGTGCCAGCAGCTTAGGGGGCGCAGGGTCAGAGACCCAGTACTTC. The encoded protein is CASSLGGAGSETQYF.

The chain couples TRBV6-1 to TRBJ1-3; D uncertain. CDR3 length equals 14 residues. Trimming cost V 4 bases and J 1 base, with 8 bases left between them. The germline gives CDR1 MNHNS, CDR2 SASEGT. The CDR3 sequence is CASSVQVSGNTIYF. The DNA of the CDR3 is TGTGCCAGCAGTGTGCAAGTATCTGGAAACACCATATATTTT.

This chain connects TRBV6-1 to TRBJ2-1, with D perhaps matching TRBD1 (5 bases). The CDR3 spans 14 residues. Trimming stripped 10 bases from V and 0 bases from J, with 13 bases between. Germline values: CDR1 MNHNS, CDR2 SASEGT. CDR3 nucleotide sequence: TGTGCCATAATAGGGGCGAGCTCCTACAATGAGCAGTTCTTC. Encoded protein: CAIIGASSYNEQFF.

This chain uses TRBV5-6 with TRBJ2-6; D is unclear. V lost 4 bases to trimming and J lost 2 bases, with 10 bases between them. In germline, CDR1 is SGHDT, CDR2 YYEEEE. This CDR3 is 15 amino acids long. The CDR3 is CASSTGRAGANVLTF. CDR3 DNA sequence: TGTGCCAGCAGCACCGGTAGGGCTGGGGCCAACGTCCTGACTTTC.

The chain has TRBV9 and TRBJ2-5; no reliable D call. The CDR3 length is 14 residues. V lost 0 bases to trimming and J lost 5 bases, with 11 bases between them. The germline V gene has CDR1 SGDLS and CDR2 YYNGEE. The CDR3: CASSVVSGAETQYF. CDR3 nucleotide sequence: TGTGCCAGCAGCGTAGTTTCCGGCGCGGAGACCCAGTACTTC.

The V call is TRBV11-1, the J call TRBJ2-1, with 11 nucleotides matching TRBD2. The CDR3 covers 16 residues. Germline loops: CDR1 SGHAT, CDR2 FQDESV (reference sequence). The ends lost 0 bases at V and 2 bases at J; junction bases unmatched: 0. CDR3 DNA: TGTGCCAGCAGCTTAGCGGGACTAGCGGCCTACAATGAGCAGTTCTTC. Translation: CASSLAGLAAYNEQFF.

Only one count was recorded for this clone. The chain carries TRBV13 and TRBJ2-7; 10 nucleotides match TRBD2. Germline lookup yields CDR1 PRHDT and CDR2 FYEKMQ (reference sequence). Germline trimming cut 4 bases from V and 5 bases from J; bases unmatched to any gene: 17. The CDR3 has 18 residues. The DNA for the CDR3 is TGTGCCAGCAGCTCGAACCGATCCCTAGCGGGGGAGAGGGACGAGCAGTACTTC. Encoded protein: CASSSNRSLAGERDEQYF.

The rearrangement links TRBV10-2 to TRBJ2-5; 9 bases are a match to TRBD1. This CDR3 comprises 13 residues. Germline CDR1 WSHSY, CDR2 SAAADI. The CDR3 loop is CAAGQGVMETQYF. CDR3 bases: TGCGCAGCGGGACAGGGAGTAATGGAGACCCAGTACTTC.

The chain has TRBV28 and TRBJ1-2, with TRBD1 identical over 10 bases. This CDR3 region has 16 residues. Germline V gives CDR1 MDHEN, CDR2 SYDVKM. J gave up 5 bases and V 9 bases, and 15 bases lay outside the gene matches. The CDR3 DNA reads as TGTGCCAGTGTACCGGGACAGGGGTTTTCGGGATATGGCTACACCTTC. Protein: CASVPGQGFSGYGYTF.

This sequence joins TRBV10-3 and TRBJ2-3; the D gene is possibly TRBD2 (5 bases). The CDR3 length is 15 residues. Trimming took 4 bases from V and 4 from J, leaving 15 bases between them. Germline V gene data show CDR1 as ENHRY and CDR2 as SYGVKD. The CDR3 DNA reads as TGTGCCATCAGTGTACGGGGAGAGAATGCAGATACGCAGTATTTT. Protein sequence: CAISVRGENADTQYF.

The chain uses TRBV7-9 and TRBJ2-4, with 9 bases fitting TRBD2. Germline V gene data show CDR1 as SEHNR and CDR2 as FQNEAQ (reference sequence). V trimming: 6 bases; J trimming: 3 bases; junction bases outside the gene matches: 6. This CDR3 has 15 amino acids. The CDR3 sequence: CASRSSGELKNIQYF. The CDR3 nucleotides are TGTGCCAGCAGGTCTAGCGGGGAGCTCAAAAACATTCAGTACTTC.

The genes are TRBV2 and TRBJ1-1; D is uncertain. The CDR3 contains 11 residues. With 6 bases removed from V and 5 bases from J, the gap between germline ends came to 7 bases. Germline V lookup: CDR1 SNHLY, CDR2 FYNNEI. The CDR3 is CASRDITEAFF. As DNA, the CDR3 is TGTGCCAGCAGAGATATTACTGAAGCTTTCTTT.

The J gene is TRBJ1-5, the V gene TRBV27, with D maybe TRBD1 (6 bases). Germline CDR1 MNHEY, CDR2 SMNVEV (reference sequence). V was shortened by 0 bases and J by 2 bases, with 14 bases between the two germline ends. CDR3 size: 17 residues. CDR3 nucleotides: TGTGCCAGCAGTTTATCGGGCAGGGGAATCGGCAATCAGCCCCAGCATTTT. Its protein is CASSLSGRGIGNQPQHF.

The chain has TRBV6-5 and TRBJ1-4, with D possibly TRBD1 on 6 matching bases. CDR3 length: 14 amino acids. V was pared by 5 bases and J by 4 bases, with 11 bases between. Germline CDR1 reads MNHEY; CDR2 reads SVGAGI. The DNA of the CDR3 is TGTGCCAGCAGTCGGACAGAGAGTAATGAAAAACTGTTTTTT. Translation: CASSRTESNEKLFF.

The count of this clone is one. This rearrangement joins TRBV9 to TRBJ2-3; TRBD2 matches at 10 bases. V shed 6 bases and J 2 bases; nucleotides not matched to a gene: 6. The CDR3 totals 15 residues. Germline CDR1 and CDR2: SGDLS and YYNGEE. The CDR3 sequence is CASTRLAGNTDTQYF. The CDR3 DNA sequence: TGTGCCAGCACCAGACTAGCGGGTAACACAGATACGCAGTATTTT. The variable domain in full, with the rest retrieved from reference TRBV9 and TRBJ2-3, is DSGVTQTPKHLITATGQRVTLRCSPRSGDLSVYWYQQSLDQGLQFLIQYYNGEERAKGNILERFSAQQFPDLHSELNLSSLELGDSALYFCASTRLAGNTDTQYFGPGTRLTVL.

The gene calls are TRBV28 and TRBJ2-3; D may correspond to TRBD1 or TRBD2 (6 bases each). CDR3 length: 15 residues. Looked up from germline, CDR1 is MDHEN and CDR2 is SYDVKM. V was shortened by 10 bases and J by 6 bases, with 23 bases between the two germline ends. The CDR3 nucleotides are TGTGCCATCGCCAGCGTGGGGGGCAAAATCGATACGCAGTATTTT. It codes for CAIASVGGKIDTQYF.

Points on this clone: The same CDR3 arises from other DNA sequences in this sample as well. The chain couples TRBV18 to TRBJ2-7; D gene ambiguous. Trimming shortened V by 0 bases and J by 1 base, and 7 bases separated the two germline ends. This CDR3 has 14 amino acids. The germline V gene encodes CDR1 KGHSH and CDR2 LQKENI. As DNA, the CDR3 is TGTGCCAGCTCACCACCCTCTCGGTCCTACGAGCAGTACTTC. Encoded protein: CASSPPSRSYEQYF.

The V call is TRBV28, the J call TRBJ1-5, with TRBD1 as a possible D gene (6 bases). Germline CDR1 MDHEN, CDR2 SYDVKM. Trimming removed 3 bases from V and 6 bases from J, with 27 bases in between. This CDR3 has 19 residues. The CDR3 DNA is TGTGCCAGCAGTTTTTGGGGCGGGGGCGTCGTGGACGGAAGTCAGCCCCAGCATTTT. As protein: CASSFWGGGVVDGSQPQHF. Variable domain in full (rest from reference TRBV28 and TRBJ1-5): DVKVTQSSRYLVKRTGEKVFLECVQDMDHENMFWYRQDPGLGLRLIYFSYDVKMKEKGDIPEGYSVSREKKERFSLILESASTNQTSMYLCASSFWGGGVVDGSQPQHFGDGTRLSIL.

This chain joins TRBV29-1 and TRBJ2-2; TRBD1 aligns across 11 bases. This CDR3 is built from 14 residues. Per germline, CDR1 SQVTM and CDR2 ANQGSEA. V shed 7 bases, J shed 3 bases, and the junction held 4 bases outside the gene matches. CDR3 loop: CSARTGGDTGELFF. CDR3 nucleotides: TGCAGCGCCCGGACAGGGGGCGACACCGGGGAGCTGTTTTTT.

The chain uses TRBV4-3 and TRBJ1-3; 7 bases line up with TRBD1. With 0 bases clipped from V and 0 bases from J, the junction kept 11 bases outside the gene matches. Germline values: CDR1 LGHNA, CDR2 YSLEER. The CDR3 length is 19 residues. The CDR3 reads CASSQDWGGTDHSGNTIYF. CDR3 sequence (DNA): TGCGCCAGCAGCCAAGATTGGGGGGGGACAGACCACTCTGGAAACACCATATATTTT.

The chain couples TRBV2 to TRBJ2-7; D not resolved. Per the germline V gene, CDR1 is SNHLY and CDR2 is FYNNEI. With 5 bases removed from V and 3 bases from J, the gap between germline ends came to 8 bases. The CDR3 spans 12 residues. The CDR3, as DNA: TGTGCCAGCAGTTGGATCCTCTACGAGCAGTACTTC. The encoded protein is CASSWILYEQYF.

This clone was seen just once. The V call is TRBV6-5, the J call TRBJ2-5; TRBD2 matches at 9 bases. The V gene end was trimmed by 10 bases and the J gene end by 5 bases; junction bases not matched to a gene: 11. CDR1 is MNHEY and CDR2 is SVGAGI in the germline V gene. The CDR3 extends over 14 amino acids. The DNA for the CDR3 is TGTGCCACTCGGGGCAGCGGGGGGAAGGAGACCCAGTACTTC. Translated, it gives CATRGSGGKETQYF.

J is TRBJ1-1 and V is TRBV30; 7 bases agree with TRBD1. V was pared by 1 base and J by 5 bases, with 4 bases of the junction left unmatched. CDR1 is GTSNPN, CDR2 SVGIG, per germline (reference sequence). This CDR3 comprises 13 residues. CDR3 bases: TGTGCCTGGAGTGGAGGGGGCGCGACTGAAGCTTTCTTT. It translates to CAWSGGGATEAFF.

The chain couples TRBV7-9 to TRBJ1-3; 7 bases match TRBD1. CDR1 and CDR2 (germline): SEHNR, FQNEAQ (reference sequence). V lost 11 bases to trimming and J lost 2 bases; unmatched junction nucleotides: 6. This CDR3 is 13 amino acids long. CDR3 sequence reads: CAAGRGPGNTIYF. CDR3 nucleotides: TGTGCCGCAGGGAGGGGGCCTGGAAACACCATATATTTT.

The chain couples TRBV13 to TRBJ2-3; D ambiguous. Looked up from germline, CDR1 is PRHDT and CDR2 is FYEKMQ (reference sequence). V was clipped by 2 bases and J by 1 base, with 4 bases between them. The CDR3 is 13 residues long. The chain's CDR3 is CASSLSGTDTQYF. CDR3 sequence (DNA): TGTGCCAGCAGCTTATCAGGCACAGATACGCAGTATTTT.